The 9 T cell receptor beta chains given below trace back to one sample, sequenced in a study of post-analysis software for immune sequencing data. Study-wide results and limits: Among 4 or 5 TRBV segments more frequent in patients than controls were TRBV5-6, TRBV5-1 and TRBV20-1.

Antigen specificity for these receptors is unknown. Presence of unique molecular identifiers characterized the TCR beta cDNA libraries. MiXCR was run by TCRdb on the PCR reads, yielding one entry per CDR3 protein. The sample comprises about 500,000 distinct CDR3 sequences, 40% to 55% of which are singletons, and about 12% rests with the top ten. The sequenced sample consisted of blood. The receptors come from a girl aged 10-17 years with multiple sclerosis.

CDR3 residues: CATGSRFGDSNQPQHF. For the CDR3, the DNA is TGTGCCACCGGATCTAGGTTCGGGGATAGCAATCAGCCCCAGCATTTT. The chain employs TRBV24-1 and TRBJ1-5, with D uncertain. Trimming took off 9 bases at V and 0 bases at J, with 17 bases between the two ends. Germline V gene data show CDR1 as KGHDR and CDR2 as SFDVKD. The CDR3 runs to 16 residues.

The chain uses TRBV29-1 and TRBJ1-2; TRBD1 matches 12 bases. This CDR3 has 15 residues. Germline CDR1 is SQVTM and CDR2 is ANQGSEA. The J segment lost 8 bases and the V segment lost 4 bases, leaving 11 bases of the junction unmatched. The CDR3 DNA reads TGCAGCGTTGGCGTCCCCGGGACAGGGGGCGAGGGCTACACCTTC. The encoded protein is CSVGVPGTGGEGYTF.

Worth noting for this clonotype: Relative to the germline gene, one junction end is altered; a read error may explain this. The chain employs TRBV7-7 and TRBJ2-1; 9 bases line up with TRBD2. CDR1 SSHAT and CDR2 FNYEAQ come from the germline V gene (reference sequence). The CDR3 runs 18 residues. CDR3 residues: CASSLNSKGGRAPNEQFF. Here the CDR3 DNA reads TGTGCTAGCAGCTTAAACTCCAAGGGCGGGAGGGCCCCCAATGAGCAGTTCTTC.

The CDR3 DNA reads TGTGCCAGCAGTGCGCGGACCCTGAACACTGAAGCTTTCTTT. Amino acids: CASSARTLNTEAFF. The chain uses TRBV2 and TRBJ1-1; no reliable D call. Looked up from germline, CDR1 is SNHLY and CDR2 is FYNNEI. The V end was cut by 4 bases, the J end by 0 bases, with 9 bases between. This CDR3 spans 14 amino acids. Full variable domain (remainder filled in from reference TRBV2 and TRBJ1-1): EPEVTQTPSHQVTQMGQEVILRCVPISNHLYFYWYRQILGQKVEFLVSFYNNEISEKSEIFDDQFSVERPDGSNFTLKIRSTKLEDSAMYFCASSARTLNTEAFFGQGTRLTVV.

This clonotype was observed a handful of times. The rearrangement joins TRBV4-2 to TRBJ2-7, with TRBD1 identical over 9 bases. Looked up from germline, CDR1 is LGHNA and CDR2 is YNFKEQ. Germline trimming cut 4 bases from V and 3 bases from J; bases unmatched to any gene: 7. The CDR3 has 15 amino acids. The CDR3 loop is CASSLQGQGDYEQYF. DNA for the CDR3: TGTGCCAGCAGCCTACAGGGACAGGGTGACTACGAGCAGTACTTC.

With regard to this clonotype: A read error may account for a junction end that differs from germline. The chain couples TRBV6-2 or TRBV6-3 to TRBJ2-1, with D possibly being TRBD2 (6 bases). The germline CDR1 and CDR2 sequences are MNHEY and SVGEGT. The CDR3 length is 14 residues. The CDR3 sequence is CASTGRGNYNEQFF. DNA for the CDR3: TGCGCCAGCACCGGCCGGGGGAATTACAATGAGCAGTTCTTC.

This chain links TRBV12-5 with TRBJ2-3, with 9 bases identical to TRBD2. This CDR3 is 16 amino acids long. The J segment lost 2 bases and the V segment lost 1 base, leaving 4 bases of the junction unmatched. Germline lookup yields CDR1 LGHNT and CDR2 FRNRAP. CDR3 in DNA: TGTGCTAGTGGTTTGGGAGGACTAGCGTCCACAGATACGCAGTATTTT. Translation: CASGLGGLASTDTQYF.

This chain links TRBV12-3 or TRBV12-4 with TRBJ2-5; 10 bases fit TRBD1. The end of the DNA aligns better with TRBJ2-7, so the J call may be wrong. This CDR3 contains 15 residues. The CDR3 spells CASSDHRQGAHEQYF. CDR3 nucleotides: TGTGCCAGCAGCGACCATAGACAGGGGGCCCACGAGCAGTACTTC.

This clonotype was counted a few times. This chain links TRBV29-1 with TRBJ2-3; D remains ambiguous. The CDR3 contains 15 residues. V shed 6 bases and J shed 0 bases, with 16 bases lying between them. CDR1 SQVTM and CDR2 ANQGSEA come from the germline V gene. CDR3 DNA: TGCAGCGTCGAGCCTATCACGACTAGCACAGATACGCAGTATTTT. Amino acid sequence: CSVEPITTSTDTQYF.